Listed below are T cell receptor beta chains from one sample, sequenced in a study of CD8 T cells in ankylosing spondylitis. One entry per CDR3 protein, called by TCRdb with MiXCR from the 5' RACE reads. The table has fewer than 550,000 distinct CDR3 sequences, under 5.5% seen once. Sequencing was performed on blood, either unsorted or a sorted T cell fraction (not recorded which). These receptors came from a male donor with ankylosing spondylitis. CDR3s include the opening cysteine and the closing phenylalanine or tryptophan. Fields, in order: V gene, clone size, J gene, D gene, CDR3 DNA, CDR3 protein. A D gene is named only where the DNA matches it firmly. Clone sizes are shown as once, few, many or a size class.

TRBV10-3	many	TRBJ2-1	TRBD2	TGTGCCATCAGTGAACTAGCGGGACTCGGTGAGCAGTTCTTC	CAISELAGLGEQFF
TRBV7-9	many	TRBJ1-1	TRBD1	TGTGCCAGCAGCTCGACCAGGACAGGGGCTTCGTACACTGAAGCTTTCTTT	CASSSTRTGASYTEAFF
TRBV5-1	many	TRBJ2-2	TRBD1	TGCGCCAGCAGCTTGGGCCGTGGCAGGGGGACGAACACCGGGGAGCTGTTTTTT	CASSLGRGRGTNTGELFF
TRBV7-9	many	TRBJ1-2	.	TGTGCCAGCAGCTGGACAGCGAATGGCTACACCTTC	CASSWTANGYTF
TRBV20-1	many	TRBJ2-5	.	TGCAGTGCTAGAGTCCAGTGGGACCTCGAGACCCAGTACTTC	CSARVQWDLETQYF
TRBV18	many	TRBJ2-1	.	TGTGCCAGCTCAAACCAGGCAGTGGGGAGCTCCTACAATGAGCAGTTCTTC	CASSNQAVGSSYNEQFF
TRBV7-9	many	TRBJ2-1	.	TGTGCCAGCAGCTTACAGGGGCCGTATGAGCAGTTCTTC	CASSLQGPYEQFF
TRBV28	many	TRBJ2-5	.	TGTGCCAGCAGACCTAGGACCCCGTGGGAGACCCAGTACTTC	CASRPRTPWETQYF
TRBV5-1	many	TRBJ2-1	TRBD2	TGCGCCAGCAGCTTTAGCGGGGGGGCCCACAATGAGCAGTTCTTC	CASSFSGGAHNEQFF
TRBV20-1	many	TRBJ1-5	.	TGCAGTGCTAGTCCATCCCTGGGGGCGCACAATCAGCCCCAGCATTTT	CSASPSLGAHNQPQHF